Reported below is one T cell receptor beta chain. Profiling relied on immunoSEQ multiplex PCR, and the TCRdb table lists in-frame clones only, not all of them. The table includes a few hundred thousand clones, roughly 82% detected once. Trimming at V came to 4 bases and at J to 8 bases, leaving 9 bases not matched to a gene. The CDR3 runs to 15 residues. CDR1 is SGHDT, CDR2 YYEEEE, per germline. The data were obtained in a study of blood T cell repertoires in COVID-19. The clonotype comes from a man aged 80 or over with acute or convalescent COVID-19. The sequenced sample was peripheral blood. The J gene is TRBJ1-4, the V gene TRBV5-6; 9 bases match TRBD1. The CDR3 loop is CASSLPGQGGEKLFF. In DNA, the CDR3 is TGTGCCAGCAGCCTGCCGGGACAGGGAGGGGAAAAACTGTTTTTT.